A selection of T cell receptor beta chains follows, all from one sample in a study of T-cell memory formation after mild COVID-19. TCRdb called the 5' RACE reads again in MiXCR, with one record for every CDR3 protein. Among roughly 300,000 distinct CDR3 sequences, roughly 13% were seen once, and the ten largest hold 20% to 25%. The specimen was PBMCs or a T cell subset sorted from them (not recorded which). The receptors originated from a man between 18 and 35 years old who had mild COVID-19 (a few samples of this study predate the infection). Cell type and time point are not known. CDR3s include the opening cysteine and the closing phenylalanine or tryptophan. Fields, in order: V gene, D gene, J gene, clone size, CDR3 DNA, CDR3 protein. A D gene is named only where the DNA matches it firmly. The size entry is marked missing in some rows and otherwise reads once, few, many or a size class.

V: TRBV20-1
D: TRBD2
J: TRBJ2-3
size: .
DNA: TGCAGTGCTAGTTCGACTAGCGGGGACACAGATACGCAGTATTTT
CDR3: CSASSTSGDTDTQYF

V: TRBV12-3/TRBV12-4
D: .
J: TRBJ2-2
size: .
DNA: TGTGCCAGCAGTAACCACAGTCCCGCGAACACCGGGGAGCTGTTTTTT
CDR3: CASSNHSPANTGELFF

V: TRBV12-3/TRBV12-4
D: .
J: TRBJ1-2
size: .
DNA: TGTGCCAGCAGTTTGGGCAGTCCCTATGGCTACACCTTC
CDR3: CASSLGSPYGYTF

V: TRBV7-3
D: TRBD2
J: TRBJ2-1
size: .
DNA: TGTGCCAGCAGGGCTAGCGGGGGGTTGGACAATGAGCAGTTCTTC
CDR3: CASRASGGLDNEQFF

V: TRBV7-2
D: .
J: TRBJ1-2
size: few
DNA: TGTGCCAGCATCCCGGAGACGGGGTATGGCTACACCTTC
CDR3: CASIPETGYGYTF

V: TRBV5-1
D: .
J: TRBJ1-2
size: few
DNA: TGCGCCAGCAGCTCGAACTCCGGGACTATGATTTGGTATGGCTACACCTTC
CDR3: CASSSNSGTMIWYGYTF

V: TRBV19
D: TRBD1
J: TRBJ1-1
size: many
DNA: TGTGCCAGTAGACCGGGACAGTGGAACACTGAAGCTTTCTTT
CDR3: CASRPGQWNTEAFF

V: TRBV6-2/TRBV6-3
D: .
J: TRBJ1-6
size: .
DNA: TGTGCCAGCAGCCCTAGGATGGGACGGGCCCGGGAGCCCCTCCACTTT
CDR3: CASSPRMGRAREPLHF

V: TRBV5-1
D: TRBD2
J: TRBJ2-5
size: many
DNA: TGCGCCAGCAGTCGCGGTAACTCGGGGGGAATGGAGACCCAGTACTTC
CDR3: CASSRGNSGGMETQYF

V: TRBV4-3
D: .
J: TRBJ2-7
size: few
DNA: TGCGCCAGCAGCCAGTCTTCGGGGCCCTTCCTGGACCCCTACGAGCAGTACTTC
CDR3: CASSQSSGPFLDPYEQYF

V: TRBV5-1
D: .
J: TRBJ2-5
size: few
DNA: TGCGCCAGCAGTTGGGGGGGGGCGCAGGAGACCCAGTACTTC
CDR3: CASSWGGAQETQYF

V: TRBV7-9
D: .
J: TRBJ1-5
size: many
DNA: TGTGCCAGCAGCTTAGGGCAGGGAGGCCAGCCCCAGCATTTT
CDR3: CASSLGQGGQPQHF

V: TRBV4-1
D: .
J: TRBJ2-1
size: few
DNA: TGCGCCAGCAGCCAAGAGTCCTCGCCCGGCAATGAGCAGTTCTTC
CDR3: CASSQESSPGNEQFF

V: TRBV2
D: .
J: TRBJ2-7
size: many
DNA: TGTGCCAGCAGTGAGGCGCCCTACGAGCAGTACTTC
CDR3: CASSEAPYEQYF

V: TRBV12-3/TRBV12-4
D: .
J: TRBJ2-3
size: .
DNA: TGTGCCAGCAGTTTATTTAGGGGGGGCCGTACAGATACGCAGTATTTT
CDR3: CASSLFRGGRTDTQYF

V: TRBV7-2
D: .
J: TRBJ1-5
size: many
DNA: TGTGCCAGCAGCTTAGGGCCGGACAATCAGCCCCAGCATTTT
CDR3: CASSLGPDNQPQHF

V: TRBV11-3
D: .
J: TRBJ1-1
size: .
DNA: TGTGCCAGCAGCTTCCCTCTTCAGGGTCACCTGAACACTGAAGCTTTCTTT
CDR3: CASSFPLQGHLNTEAFF

V: TRBV18
D: .
J: TRBJ1-3
size: few
DNA: TGTGCCAGCTCACCGTTGGAACAGATCGGAAACACCATATATTTT
CDR3: CASSPLEQIGNTIYF